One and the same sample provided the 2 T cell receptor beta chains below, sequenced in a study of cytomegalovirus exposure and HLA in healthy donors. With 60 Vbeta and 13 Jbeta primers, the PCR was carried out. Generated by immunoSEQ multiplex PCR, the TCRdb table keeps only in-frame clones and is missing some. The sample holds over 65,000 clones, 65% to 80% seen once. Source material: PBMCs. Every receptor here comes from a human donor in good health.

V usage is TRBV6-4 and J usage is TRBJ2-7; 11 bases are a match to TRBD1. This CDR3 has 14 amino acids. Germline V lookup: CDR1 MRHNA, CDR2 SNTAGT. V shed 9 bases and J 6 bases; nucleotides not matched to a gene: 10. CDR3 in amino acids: CASLRGTGGLEQYF. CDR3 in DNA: TGTGCCAGTCTCCGGGGGACAGGGGGTCTCGAGCAGTACTTC.

The DNA for the CDR3 is TGTGCCAGCAGTTCCGGACAGCTACCTAGCACAGATACGCAGTATTTT. Translation gives CASSSGQLPSTDTQYF. The V call is TRBV6-5, the J call TRBJ2-3; weak D call: TRBD1 (6 bases). The ends were cut back, 4 bases at V and 0 bases at J, with 14 bases in the middle. Germline lookup yields CDR1 MNHEY and CDR2 SVGAGI. CDR3 length: 16 residues.